These 27 T cell receptor beta chains came from one sample sequenced in a study of shared clonotypes between healthy human individuals. Sequencing used immunoSEQ multiplex PCR; TCRdb keeps in-frame clones, though not all of them. The sample holds about 330,000 clones; around 87% are singletons and the top ten take 15% to 20%. The sample was memory CD8+ T cells sorted from blood. Noted subset: CD45RO+ cells pooled with CCR7-negative TemRA cells. The receptors shown here come from a man between 18 and 29 years old in good health.

The chain employs TRBV6-5 and TRBJ1-2; 7 positions agree with TRBD1. The CDR3 has 16 residues. The J segment lost 0 bases and the V segment lost 4 bases, leaving 8 bases of the junction unmatched. Germline loops: CDR1 MNHEY, CDR2 SVGAGI. CDR3 bases: TGTGCCAGCAGTTTCGTCCTGACAGGGACTAACTATGGCTACACCTTC. Its translation: CASSFVLTGTNYGYTF.

The chain couples TRBV6-5 to TRBJ1-3; D possibly corresponds to TRBD1 (6 bases). V lost 6 bases to trimming and J lost 3 bases, with 12 bases between them. Germline-derived CDR1 and CDR2 are MNHEY and SVGAGI. The CDR3 extends over 14 amino acids. CDR3 in DNA: TGTGCCAGCAGCCGGGGGCAAGGTGGAAACACCATATATTTT. It yields the protein CASSRGQGGNTIYF.

The rearrangement links TRBV6-1 to TRBJ2-2; TRBD1 matches 8 bases. The trim removed 3 bases at V and 4 bases at J, leaving 7 bases unmatched. The CDR3 is 16 residues long. The germline gives CDR1 MNHNS, CDR2 SASEGT. CDR3 loop: CASSDLSTGGTGELFF. The CDR3 DNA sequence: TGTGCCAGCAGTGATTTGTCTACAGGGGGCACCGGGGAGCTGTTTTTT.

V and J are TRBV7-2 and TRBJ2-7; D is perhaps TRBD1 (6 bases). The CDR3 spans 13 residues. Germline CDR1 is SGHTA and CDR2 is FQGNSA. Trimming stripped 4 bases from V and 1 base from J, with 8 bases between. CDR3 region: CASSWTVSYEQYF. The CDR3 DNA reads as TGTGCCAGCAGCTGGACAGTTTCCTACGAGCAGTACTTC.

This sequence joins TRBV5-6 and TRBJ2-3, with TRBD2 matching 12 bases. Germline V lookup: CDR1 SGHDT, CDR2 YYEEEE. V lost 4 bases and J lost 4; bases outside the gene matches: 13. The CDR3 loop spans 18 amino acids. CDR3 protein: CASSRTWRLAGDPDTQYF. The CDR3 bases are TGTGCCAGCAGCCGTACCTGGCGACTAGCGGGAGATCCAGATACGCAGTATTTT.

The chain uses TRBV5-6 and TRBJ2-1; 10 positions match TRBD2. Germline CDR1 and CDR2: SGHDT and YYEEEE. The CDR3 loop spans 16 amino acids. The V segment lost 4 bases and the J segment 2 bases; nucleotides outside the gene matches: 6. The CDR3 spells CASSILAGTPYNEQFF. DNA for the CDR3: TGTGCCAGCAGCATACTAGCGGGAACGCCCTACAATGAGCAGTTCTTC.

In this sample, this clone turned up once. The chain couples TRBV13 to TRBJ2-5; TRBD2 matches 9 bases. V was pared by 0 bases and J by 5 bases, with 4 bases of the junction left unmatched. The CDR3 covers 15 residues. Looked up from germline, CDR1 is PRHDT and CDR2 is FYEKMQ (reference sequence). The CDR3, as DNA: TGTGCCAGCAGCTTAGGCCTAGCGGGGAGGGAGACCCAGTACTTC. Translated, it gives CASSLGLAGRETQYF.

The chain carries TRBV10-3 and TRBJ2-3; D is perhaps TRBD1 or TRBD2 (5 bases each). Germline V lookup: CDR1 ENHRY, CDR2 SYGVKD. V was trimmed by 9 bases and J by 6 bases, leaving 19 bases between them. The CDR3 contains 14 residues. The CDR3 is CAMAEGRELDTQYF. In DNA form, the CDR3 reads TGTGCCATGGCCGAGGGGAGAGAGCTTGATACGCAGTATTTT.

Points on this clone: A far larger clone is only one base removed, so a read error is likely. In nucleotides, the CDR3 is TGTGCCAGCAGGAACTCTGGAAACACCATATATTTT. The encoded protein is CASRNSGNTIYF. The chain recombines TRBV6-6 with TRBJ1-3; D gene ambiguous. CDR3 length equals 12 residues. CDR1 and CDR2 from the germline V gene are MNHNY and SVGAGI (reference sequence). Deletions cut 6 bases from V and 0 bases from J, with 3 bases between.

The chain links TRBV6-5 to TRBJ2-1; a weak D match, TRBD1 (6 bases). The CDR3 spans 13 residues. The V gene's germline CDR1 is MNHEY and CDR2 SVGAGI. V lost 10 bases to trimming and J lost 5 bases, with 15 bases between them. Written as DNA, the CDR3 is TGTGCCACCTCCGTTACAGGGAACAATGAGCAGTTCTTC. Residues: CATSVTGNNEQFF.

The V and J genes are TRBV4-2 and TRBJ2-7, with D hard to call. The V end lost 5 bases, the J end lost 4 bases, and 6 bases lay between the germline ends. The CDR3 runs 11 residues. Germline V gene data show CDR1 as LGHNA and CDR2 as YNFKEQ. The CDR3 loop reads CASSDRYEQYF. The CDR3 nucleotides are TGTGCCAGCAGCGATAGATACGAGCAGTACTTC.

The chain carries TRBV7-9 and TRBJ1-4; possible D gene TRBD1, 6 bases. Germline values: CDR1 SEHNR, CDR2 FQNEAQ (reference sequence). V lost 0 bases and J lost 4, with 12 bases in between. The CDR3 sequence is 16 residues long. Here the CDR3 reads CASSLAPRGFNEKLFF. DNA of the CDR3: TGTGCCAGCAGCTTAGCTCCCAGGGGTTTTAATGAAAAACTGTTTTTT.

The chain recombines TRBV19 with TRBJ1-1, with 7 bases aligning to TRBD1. This CDR3 has 15 amino acids. V was pared by 8 bases and J by 0 bases, with 9 bases of the junction left unmatched. CDR1 and CDR2 (germline): LNHDA, SQIVND (reference sequence). In nucleotides, the CDR3 is TGTGCCAGTGGTTACGTAACAGGGGTGAACACTGAAGCTTTCTTT. Encoded protein: CASGYVTGVNTEAFF.

This clone was seen a single time. The chain combines TRBV6-1 with TRBJ2-3; D is unclear. This CDR3 has 17 amino acids. Trimming cost V 0 bases and J 2 bases, with 15 bases left between them. Germline CDR1 reads MNHNS; CDR2 reads SASEGT. The CDR3 DNA reads as TGTGCCAGCAGTGAAGCACCCCGGCATCCCCCCACAGATACGCAGTATTTT. Residues: CASSEAPRHPPTDTQYF.

The chain links TRBV5-1 to TRBJ1-2; D unclear. Germline values: CDR1 SGHRS, CDR2 YFSETQ. V was cut by 4 bases and J by 2 bases, with 12 bases left in between. The CDR3 loop spans 14 amino acids. DNA of the CDR3: TGCGCCAGCAGCCACGGACGAGGGAACTATGGCTACACCTTC. Protein sequence: CASSHGRGNYGYTF.

In its sample, this clone was seen many times. The V and J genes are TRBV7-9 and TRBJ1-5; possible D gene TRBD1, 5 bases. The CDR3 contains 18 residues. Looked up from germline, CDR1 is SEHNR and CDR2 is FQNEAQ (reference sequence). Trimming left V 2 bases short and J 0 bases short, with 17 bases between. CDR3 loop: CASSLMVGQGLSNQPQHF. The CDR3 DNA reads TGTGCCAGCAGCTTAATGGTTGGGCAGGGCCTTAGCAATCAGCCCCAGCATTTT. Looking up the rest from reference TRBV7-9 and TRBJ1-5 gives the full variable domain: DTGVSQNPRHKITKRGQNVTFRCDPISEHNRLYWYRQTLGQGPEFLTYFQNEAQLEKSRLLSDRFSAERPKGSFSTLEIQRTEQGDSAMYLCASSLMVGQGLSNQPQHFGDGTRLSIL.

This clone was seen just once. The chain employs TRBV19 and TRBJ1-6; D is unresolved. The V gene lost 3 bases and the J gene lost 14 bases, with 14 bases spanning the gap. The germline CDR1 and CDR2 sequences are LNHDA and SQIVND (reference sequence). The CDR3 loop spans 13 amino acids. The CDR3 sequence: CASSIRAFSSLHF. The CDR3 DNA is TGTGCCAGTAGTATCCGTGCCTTCAGTTCCCTCCACTTT.

V gene TRBV2 combines with J gene TRBJ2-7; unclear D gene. The ends were cut back, 4 bases at V and 3 bases at J, with 10 bases in the middle. CDR3 length: 13 amino acids. CDR1 is SNHLY and CDR2 is FYNNEI in the germline V gene. Here the CDR3 reads CASSVNRYYEQYF. In DNA form, the CDR3 reads TGTGCCAGCAGTGTTAACAGATACTACGAGCAGTACTTC. The whole variable domain, remainder taken from reference TRBV2 and TRBJ2-7, is EPEVTQTPSHQVTQMGQEVILRCVPISNHLYFYWYRQILGQKVEFLVSFYNNEISEKSEIFDDQFSVERPDGSNFTLKIRSTKLEDSAMYFCASSVNRYYEQYFGPGTRLTVT.

The table lists this clone with a count of one. This sequence joins TRBV5-4 and TRBJ2-5; D gene ambiguous. The CDR3 consists of 10 residues. Germline loops: CDR1 SGHNT, CDR2 YYREEE (reference sequence). The V and J ends lost 0 bases and 9 bases respectively, with 3 bases between them. The CDR3 DNA reads as TGTGCCAGCAGCTTGGGGGCCCAGTACTTC. It translates to CASSLGAQYF. The variable domain in full, with the rest retrieved from reference TRBV5-4 and TRBJ2-5, is ETGVTQSPTHLIKTRGQQVTLRCSSQSGHNTVSWYQQALGQGPQFIFQYYREEENGRGNFPPRFSGLQFPNYSSELNVNALELDDSALYLCASSLGAQYFGPGTRLLVL.

The chain couples TRBV7-9 to TRBJ2-7, with 12 bases aligning to TRBD2. Germline V gives CDR1 SEHNR, CDR2 FQNEAQ (reference sequence). The J segment lost 6 bases and the V segment lost 4 bases, leaving 10 bases of the junction unmatched. CDR3 size: 16 residues. CDR3 in DNA: TGTGCCAGCAGCTCCCAGTTGACTAGCGGGGGCCTCGAGCAGTACTTC. It encodes CASSSQLTSGGLEQYF.

This rearrangement joins TRBV6-1 to TRBJ2-1, with 8 bases identical to TRBD2. The CDR3 is made up of 17 amino acids. Germline loops: CDR1 MNHNS, CDR2 SASEGT. The ends lost 0 bases at V and 4 bases at J; junction bases unmatched: 8. In DNA, the CDR3 is TGTGCCAGCAGTGAAGCAGGACTAGCAGAGGAATACAATGAGCAGTTCTTC. Translating it yields CASSEAGLAEEYNEQFF.

This chain connects TRBV5-6 to TRBJ2-7; TRBD2 matches 9 bases. V lost 1 base, J lost 2 bases, and 13 bases stayed unmatched. The CDR3 loop spans 18 amino acids. Germline assignment: CDR1 SGHDT and CDR2 YYEEEE. CDR3 region: CASSLPSGVSGVAYEQYF. The CDR3 DNA reads TGTGCCAGCAGCTTGCCTAGCGGGGTGTCGGGGGTAGCCTACGAGCAGTACTTC.

The chain joins TRBV7-9 to TRBJ2-7; unclear D gene. Germline V gene lookup returns CDR1 SEHNR and CDR2 FQNEAQ (reference sequence). CDR3 length: 14 amino acids. The V and J ends lost 5 bases and 2 bases respectively, with 13 bases between them. DNA of the CDR3: TGTGCCAGCAGCCCTCGACCGGTGGCCTACGAGCAGTACTTC. This sequence encodes CASSPRPVAYEQYF.

The chain has TRBV9 and TRBJ2-1; 8 nucleotides line up with TRBD2. Per germline, CDR1 SGDLS and CDR2 YYNGEE. The V gene end was trimmed by 2 bases and the J gene end by 9 bases; junction bases not matched to a gene: 10. The CDR3 covers 15 residues. CDR3 coding DNA: TGTGCCAGCAGCGTTTGGACTAGCTCCTCGGGTGAGCAGTTCTTC. It codes for CASSVWTSSSGEQFF.

The genes are TRBV9 and TRBJ2-1; TRBD2 aligns across 10 bases. The CDR3 sequence is 17 residues long. The germline gives CDR1 SGDLS, CDR2 YYNGEE. The ends lost 5 bases at V and 8 bases at J; junction bases unmatched: 16. Here the CDR3 DNA reads TGTGCCAGCAGTTTTTCTCAACTAGCGGGGTCGGGGGATGAGCAGTTCTTC. It yields the protein CASSFSQLAGSGDEQFF. Full variable domain (remainder filled in from reference TRBV9 and TRBJ2-1): DSGVTQTPKHLITATGQRVTLRCSPRSGDLSVYWYQQSLDQGLQFLIQYYNGEERAKGNILERFSAQQFPDLHSELNLSSLELGDSALYFCASSFSQLAGSGDEQFFGPGTRLTVL.

About this clone itself: An end of the junction differs from the germline gene, which may be a read error. The rearrangement links TRBV7-7 to TRBJ2-1, with D unclear. The germline V gene has CDR1 SSHAT and CDR2 FNYEAQ (reference sequence). The CDR3 covers 12 residues. As DNA, the CDR3 is TGTGCTAGCAGCTCACGACCAGGAGAGCAGTTCTTC. It specifies CASSSRPGEQFF.

This clone was observed a handful of times. In the same sample, other DNA sequences code for this CDR3. This sequence joins TRBV28 and TRBJ2-7; D might be TRBD1 (5 bases). V lost 3 bases to trimming and J lost 0 bases, with 9 bases between them. Germline CDR1 MDHEN, CDR2 SYDVKM. CDR3 length: 14 residues. Here the CDR3 reads CASSFGQGSYEQYF. The DNA for the CDR3 is TGTGCCAGCAGTTTTGGGCAGGGCTCCTACGAGCAGTACTTC.